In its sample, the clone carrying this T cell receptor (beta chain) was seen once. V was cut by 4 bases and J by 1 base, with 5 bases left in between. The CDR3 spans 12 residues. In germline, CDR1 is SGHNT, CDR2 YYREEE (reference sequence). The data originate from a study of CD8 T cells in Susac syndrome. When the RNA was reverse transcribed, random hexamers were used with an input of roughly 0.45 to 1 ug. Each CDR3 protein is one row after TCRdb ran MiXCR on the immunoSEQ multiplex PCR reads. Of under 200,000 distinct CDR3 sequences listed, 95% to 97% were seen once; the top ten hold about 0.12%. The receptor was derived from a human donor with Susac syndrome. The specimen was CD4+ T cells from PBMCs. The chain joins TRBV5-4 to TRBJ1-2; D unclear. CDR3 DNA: TGTGCCAGCAGCGCAGATAACTATGGCTACACCTTC. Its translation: CASSADNYGYTF.